These 17 T cell receptor beta chains share one sample of origin, sequenced in a study of blood T cells in healthy people across ages. Through a sample-barcoded 5' primer and a J-beta primer mix, a second PCR was run for roughly 6 to 12 cycles. TCRdb analysed the 5' RACE reads with MiXCR anew, one entry per CDR3 protein. The sample has roughly 1.9 million distinct CDR3 sequences, 39% seen once. The sample consisted of blood. These receptors were taken from a human donor in good health.

This clonotype was counted ten times or more. The chain recombines TRBV6-6 with TRBJ2-6; no reliable D call. The germline CDR1 and CDR2 sequences are MNHNY and SVGAGI (reference sequence). The CDR3 extends over 15 amino acids. Trimming took 2 bases from V and 4 from J, leaving 9 bases between them. This chain's CDR3 is CASSYRSTGANVLTF. The CDR3, as DNA: TGTGCCAGCAGTTACAGGTCCACCGGGGCCAACGTCCTGACTTTC.

The V gene is TRBV2, the J gene TRBJ1-2; D may be TRBD1 (6 bases). CDR1 and CDR2 (germline): SNHLY, FYNNEI. Trimming left V 7 bases short and J 1 base short, with 10 bases between. The CDR3 length is 13 residues. The CDR3 is CASKGGVNYGYTF. The CDR3 nucleotides are TGTGCCAGCAAAGGGGGAGTTAACTATGGCTACACCTTC.

This clonotype has more than one count but fewer than ten. The CDR3 DNA reads TGTGCCAGCAGAGGGGCGGGTTATCAATACGAGCAGTACTTC. It yields the protein CASRGAGYQYEQYF. The J gene is TRBJ2-7, the V gene TRBV12-3 or TRBV12-4, with D tentatively TRBD1 or TRBD2 (5 bases each). V was trimmed by 6 bases and J by 4 bases, leaving 16 bases between them. The CDR3 sequence is 14 residues long.

The V gene is TRBV3-1, the J gene TRBJ2-4; no reliable D call. The CDR3 is 12 amino acids. Germline V CDR1 and CDR2: LGHDT, YNNKEL (reference sequence). Deletions cut 2 bases from V and 9 bases from J, with 8 bases between. The CDR3, as DNA: TGTGCCAGCAGCCAACGGGTGGGCATTCAGTACTTC. As protein: CASSQRVGIQYF.

This clonotype occurred a few times. This chain uses TRBV4-3 with TRBJ1-4; D call uncertain. Trimming removed 3 bases at V and 5 bases at J, with 10 bases between. Germline CDR1 reads LGHNA; CDR2 reads YSLEER. The CDR3 extends over 14 amino acids. This CDR3 reads CASSQTMGNEKLFF. CDR3 sequence (DNA): TGCGCCAGCAGCCAGACAATGGGAAATGAAAAACTGTTTTTT.

The chain couples TRBV7-3 to TRBJ2-3; the match to TRBD1 covers 9 bases. CDR3 size: 14 residues. Germline V lookup: CDR1 SGHTA, CDR2 FQGTGA. Losses at the gene ends were 5 bases for V and 7 bases for J; bases not matched to a gene: 7. This CDR3 reads CASSQGQGLNTQYF. In DNA, the CDR3 is TGTGCCAGCAGCCAGGGACAGGGTTTGAATACGCAGTATTTT.

The genes are TRBV7-8 and TRBJ1-2; the match to TRBD1 covers 7 bases. This CDR3 is 14 amino acids long. V shed 5 bases and J 5 bases; nucleotides not matched to a gene: 8. Germline CDR1 and CDR2: SGHVS and FQNEAQ. The CDR3 sequence: CASSEGAESYGYTF. In nucleotides, the CDR3 is TGTGCCAGCAGCGAGGGGGCCGAGAGTTATGGCTACACCTTC. Full variable domain (remainder filled in from reference TRBV7-8 and TRBJ1-2): GAGVSQSPRYKVAKRGQDVALRCDPISGHVSLFWYQQALGQGPEFLTYFQNEAQLDKSGLPSDRFFAERPEGSVSTLKIQRTQQEDSAVYLCASSEGAESYGYTFGSGTRLTVV.

J is TRBJ1-3 and V is TRBV12-5; D possibly corresponds to TRBD1 (5 bases). From germline, CDR1 is LGHNT and CDR2 FRNRAP. The CDR3 length is 13 residues. V was shortened by 1 base and J by 4 bases, with 5 bases between the two germline ends. This chain's CDR3 is CASGLGTGNTIYF. In DNA form, the CDR3 reads TGTGCTAGTGGTTTGGGGACAGGAAACACCATATATTTT. Full variable domain (remainder filled in from reference TRBV12-5 and TRBJ1-3): DARVTQTPRHKVTEMGQEVTMRCQPILGHNTVFWYRQTMMQGLELLAYFRNRAPLDDSGMPKDRFSAEMPDATLATLKIQPSEPRDSAVYFCASGLGTGNTIYFGEGSWLTVV.

This clonotype was recorded only once. The chain is built from TRBV7-3 and TRBJ2-1; 8 bases are a match to TRBD2. Germline assignment: CDR1 SGHTA and CDR2 FQGTGA. V lost 4 bases to trimming and J lost 2 bases; unmatched junction nucleotides: 7. The CDR3 runs 16 residues. The CDR3 loop is CASSSTRGGTYNEQFF. The CDR3 DNA reads TGTGCCAGCAGCTCCACCCGGGGGGGGACCTACAATGAGCAGTTCTTC. The whole variable domain, filled in from reference TRBV7-3 and TRBJ2-1, reads GAGVSQTPSNKVTEKGKYVELRCDPISGHTALYWYRQSLGQGPEFLIYFQGTGAADDSGLPNDRFFAVRPEGSVSTLKIQRTERGDSAVYLCASSSTRGGTYNEQFFGPGTRLTVL.

The J gene is TRBJ2-7, the V gene TRBV15, with 14 bases that match TRBD2. Trimming took 3 bases from V and 5 from J; bases not matched to a gene: 15. CDR1 and CDR2 from the germline V gene are LNHNV and YYDKDF (reference sequence). This CDR3 spans 19 amino acids. CDR3 sequence: CATSRFFGTSGGGGDEQYF. Here the CDR3 DNA reads TGTGCCACCAGCAGGTTCTTCGGGACTAGCGGGGGAGGTGGGGACGAGCAGTACTTC.

This clonotype was counted a few times. The chain links TRBV5-1 to TRBJ1-2; tentative D call: TRBD1 (6 bases). The V end was cut by 5 bases, the J end by 0 bases, with 14 bases between. Germline assignment: CDR1 SGHRS and CDR2 YFSETQ. The CDR3 length is 15 residues. The CDR3, as DNA: TGCGCCAGCAGACCAACAGGGTCAGCTAACTATGGCTACACCTTC. Translation: CASRPTGSANYGYTF.

The chain is built from TRBV24-1 and TRBJ2-1, with TRBD2 matching over 7 bases. The CDR3 is 16 amino acids. The germline gives CDR1 KGHDR, CDR2 SFDVKD. The V and J ends lost 4 bases and 9 bases, in that order; junction bases with no gene match: 14. The CDR3 reads CATSDRRAGPIREQFF. CDR3 nucleotide sequence: TGTGCCACCAGTGACAGACGAGCGGGGCCCATCCGTGAGCAGTTCTTC.

Only a few counts were recorded for this clonotype. This chain connects TRBV2 to TRBJ2-7, with TRBD1 matching over 10 bases. V was clipped by 6 bases and J by 5 bases; unmatched bases: 10. The CDR3 loop spans 15 amino acids. The germline V gene encodes CDR1 SNHLY and CDR2 FYNNEI. CDR3 sequence: CASSVEGQGTNEQYF. Here the CDR3 DNA reads TGTGCCAGCAGCGTGGAGGGACAGGGGACAAACGAGCAGTACTTC.

The chain links TRBV5-1 to TRBJ2-7; D is tentatively TRBD1 or TRBD2 (5 bases each). This CDR3 spans 15 amino acids. Germline CDR1 is SGHRS and CDR2 is YFSETQ. V was shortened by 3 bases and J by 0 bases, with 13 bases between the two germline ends. For the CDR3, the DNA is TGCGCCAGCAGCTCCTGGGACGGTTCCTCCTACGAGCAGTACTTC. Protein: CASSSWDGSSYEQYF.

Note on this clonotype: A junction end diverges from the germline sequence, so it may reflect a read error. The chain has TRBV5-1 and TRBJ2-7, with a possible D match to TRBD1 (6 bases). The germline CDR1 and CDR2 sequences are SGHRS and YFSETQ. The CDR3 has 13 residues. Written as DNA, the CDR3 is TGCGCCAGCAGCCTAAACAGGGCTAGTGAGCGGTACTTC. It is translated as CASSLNRASERYF.

This sequence joins TRBV7-3 and TRBJ1-1, with D unclear. This CDR3 contains 13 residues. Germline CDR1 reads SGHTA; CDR2 reads FQGTGA. V lost 1 base, J lost 7 bases, and 10 bases lay in between. The CDR3 nucleotides read TGTGCCAGCAGCTTAAATGGCGGACTTGAAGCTTTCTTT. Protein sequence: CASSLNGGLEAFF.

The chain links TRBV28 to TRBJ1-2; D is uncertain. V lost 5 bases to trimming and J lost 3 bases, with 10 bases between them. The CDR3 is 13 residues long. Germline CDR1 and CDR2: MDHEN and SYDVKM. The CDR3 DNA is TGTGCCAGCAGTCAGGTTTTTGACTATGGCTACACCTTC. This sequence encodes CASSQVFDYGYTF.